This entry is about one T cell receptor beta chain. This specimen comes from a study of blood T cell repertoires in COVID-19. Sequencing was performed with immunoSEQ multiplex PCR; in TCRdb, only in-frame clones are kept and a portion is missing. The sample contains roughly 25,000 clones, over 60% of which appear only once. The germline gives CDR1 WSHSY, CDR2 SAAADI. The J segment lost 5 bases and the V segment lost 6 bases, leaving 10 bases of the junction unmatched. The CDR3 runs 15 residues. The chain has TRBV10-2 and TRBJ1-5, with TRBD1 identical over 7 bases. This sequence was found in a woman of 80 years or more with acute or convalescent COVID-19. Sequences were obtained from peripheral blood. The CDR3 sequence is CASRNRDSAHQPQHF. The CDR3 nucleotides read TGCGCCAGCAGGAACCGGGACAGCGCACATCAGCCCCAGCATTTT.